This TCR beta chain originates from a study of Graves' ophthalmopathy and Graves' hyperthyroidism. Concerning this clonotype: What it binds is unknown. A junction end diverges from the germline sequence, so it may reflect a read error.

Findings and limits, study-wide: The blood repertoire also included most expanded thyroid clonotypes above 0.001 frequency. Classification of ophthalmopathy versus stable hyperthyroidism by a 13-signature model yielded under 90% sensitivity and about 83% specificity.

Amplification of the TCR beta CDR3 regions used RNA transcripts (as template). Second-round multiplex PCR came after first-round RT-PCR with HTBI primers. Using its own MiXCR run on the multiplex PCR reads, TCRdb lists one record per CDR3 protein. Of about 370,000 distinct CDR3 sequences listed, about a sixth are singletons. CDR3 length: 14 residues. The germline CDR1 and CDR2 sequences are SQVTM and ANQGSEA. Researchers classed hyperthyroidism as stable given no ophthalmopathy within 18 months of follow-up. The sequencing sample was made of peripheral blood. This clonotype was sampled from an adult woman with stable Graves' hyperthyroidism. The chain couples TRBV29-1 to TRBJ2-7; D not certain. In DNA, the CDR3 is TGCAGCGTTAAAGATTTGCTTAAATCCTACGAGCAGTACTTC. Protein: CSVKDLLKSYEQYF.